This T cell receptor beta chain emerged from a study of T cells in Graves' hyperthyroidism and ophthalmopathy (dated by TCRdb to the late 2010s). About the full investigation: Peripheral blood samples were taken at the time of initial diagnosis, prior to any treatment. The 100 or so discovery patients were randomly split 7:3 into training and test sets. TCR V-J signatures able to tell the groups apart were searched for in a discovery cohort of more than 90 patients, of whom about 40 had Graves' ophthalmopathy and around 57 had stable Graves' hyperthyroidism. The paper reports TCR Vbeta CDR3 sequencing of over 130 peripheral blood samples: around 45 ophthalmopathy, under 80 hyperthyroidism and some 17 progressor patients. Prospective prediction of ophthalmopathy was tested in an independent validation cohort consisting of fewer than 20 hyperthyroidism patients and 17 patients who later progressed to ophthalmopathy. After sampling, hyperthyroidism patients received methimazole starting at 30 mg daily, and ophthalmopathy patients received high-dose intravenous methylprednisolone. In more than 5 Graves' hyperthyroidism patients, the study also compared T-cell repertoires from thyroid tissue with T-cell repertoires from blood. Study-level results and caveats: Most expanded thyroid clonotypes (frequency above 0.001) were also detected in blood, a finding suggesting that blood repertoires may reflect thyroid immune responses. In cross-validation, a model built on a 13 V-J signature told ophthalmopathy apart from stable hyperthyroidism with roughly 87% sensitivity and approximately 81% specificity, and in testing the same model reached 80%/75%. Sample size was not statistically predetermined, and investigators were not blinded to group allocation. In validation, progression to ophthalmopathy was predicted by the model with nearly 71% sensitivity and roughly 76% specificity, a median of around 6.5 months before onset.

Hyperthyroidism patients were newly diagnosed, with disease duration under 2 months, and aged 18 to 65 years. Any patient with an uncontrolled infection, another autoimmune disease, pregnancy or lactation was excluded. Diagnoses relied on clinical symptoms, serum thyroxine and TRAb, thyroid ultrasound and orbital computed tomography. For progressor patients, blood was drawn at the first diagnosis of hyperthyroidism, before any ophthalmopathy symptoms had appeared. Ficoll-Paque density gradient centrifugation was used to isolate PBMCs from approximately 10 ml of fresh peripheral blood. Progressor patients were initially diagnosed with Graves' hyperthyroidism and developed ophthalmopathy during follow-up. Total RNA was extracted with Trizol reagent, and quality was checked on an Agilent 2100 Bioanalyzer. For this chain, trimming is 2 bases at the V end and 5 bases at the J end, and the number of junction bases without a gene match is 11. CDR1 and CDR2, per the germline V gene, are WSHSY and SAAADI. The CDR3 sequence holds 16 residues, the cysteine and phenylalanine included. The kept DNA is CDR3 alone, 48 bases in frame from the first base.

In its sample, this clonotype was seen many times. Its antigen is unknown. Within one base of it there is no much larger clone, and no base qualities were kept. The TCR beta CDR3 regions were amplified from RNA transcripts. The first round of RT-PCR for the TCR CDR3 was performed with the HTBI primer set and the Qiagen OneStep RT-PCR kit. Libraries were constructed in a second round of multiplex PCR, after which size selection and purification were performed. Sequencing of the libraries was done on an Illumina HiSeq2000 using paired-end 100 bp reads. The study's own analysis went as follows. SOAPnuke was used to process the raw data, with reads discarded if the reads contained adapters or uncalled bases, had a mean Phred below 15, or lacked an exact constant-primer or identifier match. High-quality paired reads were merged with COPE v1.2.5, and unique nucleotide sequences were defined as clonotypes. MiTCR v1.1 was used to align the clonotypes against IMGT TRBV, TRBD and TRBJ reference segments. Only V-J combinations with frequency above 0.0001, covering approximately 99% of repertoires, were analysed. A TCS score was defined as the ratio between F50 (clonal expansion) and ExV (chaos), using BLOSUM62-based TCRdist between CDR3 peptides within each V-J. Welch's t-statistics and random forest reduced several hundred V-J features to about 12, which were used in a naive Bayes classifier (R e1071). TCRdb reanalyzed the raw reads on its own, using fastp at Q25 for trimming and MiXCR for clone calling, and kept in-frame beta chains. Records with the same CDR3 protein are collapsed into one entry carrying the most frequent genes and DNA. Clone size and V and J calls follow TCRdb, not the original study. The sample yields about 300,000 distinct CDR3 sequences; 25% to 30% were counted once. About 30% of the sample is taken by the ten largest.

Sequenced sample: blood. The rearrangement joined TRBV10-2 to TRBJ1-2; 7 of the junction bases match TRBD1. The sequence derives from a man aged 40-49 years with Graves' hyperthyroidism that later progressed to Graves' ophthalmopathy. Read as DNA, the sequence is TGCGCCAGCAGTGAGATATCCGGGACAGCTGATTATGGCTACACCTTC. It translates as CASSEISGTADYGYTF.